Shown below are 22 T cell receptor beta chains from a single sample sequenced in a study of follicular helper T cells after annual influenza vaccination. Repertoires were generated with immunoSEQ multiplex PCR, while TCRdb's copy carries only in-frame clones and drops some. The sample holds 7,500 to 10,000 clones, more than 80% seen once. Time point given: 2014-2015 season, 7 days after vaccination. The starting material was CXCR5+ CD38- circulating T follicular helper cells from blood, obtained 7 days after influenza vaccination. Documented subset: circulating Tfh, non-naive CD4+CXCR5+PD-1+ (ICOS+CD38+ or ICOS-CD38-). The receptor source for this set is an adult who received the influenza vaccine.

This clone was recorded once. This chain uses TRBV9 with TRBJ2-7, with 9 bases aligning to TRBD2. Germline loops: CDR1 SGDLS, CDR2 YYNGEE. Losses at the gene ends were 4 bases for V and 5 bases for J; bases not matched to a gene: 10. The CDR3 runs 15 residues. CDR3 DNA: TGTGCCAGCAGCCCCGAAGGACTAGCGATAAACGAGCAGTACTTC. This translates into CASSPEGLAINEQYF.

This chain connects TRBV9 to TRBJ2-1; D is ambiguous. V was pared by 3 bases and J by 0 bases, with 4 bases between. The germline CDR1 and CDR2 sequences are SGDLS and YYNGEE. The CDR3 loop spans 13 amino acids. Written as DNA, the CDR3 is TGTGCCAGCAGCGCCTACTCCTACAATGAGCAGTTCTTC. Translated, it gives CASSAYSYNEQFF.

The chain is built from TRBV19 and TRBJ2-7; 10 bases align to TRBD2. V dropped 4 bases and J dropped 2; count of bases not matched to a gene: 5. CDR3 length equals 15 residues. Germline lookup yields CDR1 LNHDA and CDR2 SQIVND (reference sequence). CDR3 residues: CASSSLAGVPYEQYF. The DNA for the CDR3 is TGTGCCAGTAGTAGTCTAGCGGGAGTCCCCTACGAGCAGTACTTC.

This chain links TRBV5-6 with TRBJ2-2; 9 bases line up with TRBD1. Losses at the gene ends were 7 bases for V and 4 bases for J; bases not matched to a gene: 5. This CDR3 has 14 amino acids. The germline V gene encodes CDR1 SGHDT and CDR2 YYEEEE. CDR3 DNA sequence: TGTGCCAGCCAGACAGGGGGTAGCACCGGGGAGCTGTTTTTT. Protein: CASQTGGSTGELFF.

V usage is TRBV7-9 and J usage is TRBJ2-2; no firm D call. The germline V gene encodes CDR1 SEHNR and CDR2 FQNEAQ (reference sequence). This CDR3 is built from 10 residues. Trimming took 8 bases from V and 8 from J, leaving 6 bases between them. The CDR3 DNA reads as TGTGCCAGCTCGAAGGGGGAGCTGTTTTTT. Protein: CASSKGELFF.

The chain links TRBV7-3 to TRBJ2-7; the match to TRBD1 covers 9 bases. This CDR3 contains 14 residues. With 5 bases clipped from V and 6 bases from J, the junction kept 8 bases outside the gene matches. Looked up from germline, CDR1 is SGHTA and CDR2 is FQGTGA. The CDR3 sequence: CASSPGTGRGEQYF. The CDR3 DNA reads TGTGCCAGCAGCCCAGGGACAGGGAGAGGCGAGCAGTACTTC.

The chain recombines TRBV11-2 with TRBJ2-5, with no clear D. Germline lookup yields CDR1 SGHAT and CDR2 FQNNGV. Trimming left V 1 base short and J 5 bases short, with 5 bases between. This CDR3 contains 12 residues. CDR3 loop: CASSLGFETQYF. CDR3 bases: TGTGCCAGCAGCTTAGGTTTCGAGACCCAGTACTTC.

J is TRBJ1-1 and V is TRBV18; D unresolved. Germline V gene data show CDR1 as KGHSH and CDR2 as LQKENI. The CDR3 length is 11 residues. The ends were cut back, 3 bases at V and 6 bases at J, with 5 bases in the middle. This CDR3 is CASSPGPEAFF. CDR3 in DNA: TGTGCCAGCTCACCCGGTCCTGAAGCTTTCTTT.

The genes are TRBV18 and TRBJ2-4, with TRBD1 matching over 7 bases. Germline loops: CDR1 KGHSH, CDR2 LQKENI. V gave up 3 bases and J gave up 7 bases; unmatched junction bases: 9. The CDR3 contains 15 residues. The DNA of the CDR3 is TGTGCCAGCTCACCCGGGACGAGGGGGCAGAACATTCAGTACTTC. Protein product: CASSPGTRGQNIQYF.

V is TRBV6-4 and J is TRBJ1-2; the D gene is possibly TRBD1 (5 bases). The CDR3 consists of 14 residues. The V and J ends lost 5 bases and 3 bases respectively, with 13 bases between them. CDR1 is MRHNA, CDR2 SNTAGT, per germline. DNA for the CDR3: TGTGCCAGCAGTCGGGACCTCGGGGACTATGGCTACACCTTC. This gives the protein CASSRDLGDYGYTF.

This clone was recorded a few times. CDR3 loop: CASSKWDSQGNQPQHF. The CDR3, as DNA: TGTGCCAGTAGTAAATGGGACAGTCAGGGCAATCAGCCCCAGCATTTT. The chain has TRBV19 and TRBJ1-5; 7 nucleotides match TRBD1. The CDR3 length is 16 residues. Trimming removed 4 bases from V and 2 bases from J; junction bases left unmatched: 8. Germline CDR1 LNHDA, CDR2 SQIVND (reference sequence).

The chain combines TRBV5-3 with TRBJ1-2, with 9 bases identical to TRBD1. TRBV5-3 is designated an ORF whose function remains uncertain. The CDR3 is 16 amino acids. V gave up 5 bases and J gave up 0 bases; unmatched junction bases: 8. In DNA, the CDR3 is TGTGCCAGAAGGATCAGACACAGGGGGCCTAACTATGGCTACACCTTC. Encoded protein: CARRIRHRGPNYGYTF.

This chain uses TRBV28 with TRBJ1-4; 8 positions agree with TRBD1. After removal of 3 bases from V and 7 bases from J, the junction contained 7 bases not matched to a gene. The germline CDR1 and CDR2 sequences are MDHEN and SYDVKM. The CDR3 consists of 15 residues. The DNA for the CDR3 is TGTGCCAGCAGTTTCGGCGGGACAGGAGGTGAAAAACTGTTTTTT. It encodes CASSFGGTGGEKLFF.

V is TRBV7-2 and J is TRBJ2-1; 15 nucleotides agree with TRBD2. Germline V gene sequence: CDR1 SGHTA, CDR2 FQGNSA. After removal of 5 bases from V and 9 bases from J, the junction contained 8 bases not matched to a gene. The CDR3 loop spans 16 amino acids. The CDR3 sequence: CASSPRTSGRAAEQFF. The CDR3 coding sequence is TGTGCCAGCAGCCCCCGGACTAGCGGGAGGGCCGCTGAGCAGTTCTTC.

The CDR3: CASSLVGGKEGYTF. The DNA for the CDR3 is TGTGCCAGCAGCTTAGTTGGGGGAAAGGAGGGCTACACCTTC. This rearrangement joins TRBV7-9 to TRBJ1-2; D may be TRBD1 (5 bases). V lost 1 base and J lost 8, with 14 bases in between. From germline, CDR1 is SEHNR and CDR2 FQNEAQ (reference sequence). The CDR3 runs 14 residues.

Concerning this clone: The junction departs from germline at one end; a sequencing error may be responsible. This chain links TRBV19 with TRBJ2-7, with D perhaps given as TRBD1 or TRBD2 (5 bases each). The CDR3 has 17 amino acids. Germline CDR1 is LNHDA and CDR2 is SQIVND (reference sequence). The CDR3 sequence is CASSIAPAGTGSFEQYF. CDR3 sequence (DNA): TGTGCCAGTAGTATAGCTCCTGCCGGGACCGGGTCCTTCGAGCAGTACTTC.

The gene calls are TRBV6-1 and TRBJ2-2; TRBD2 agrees at 7 bases. CDR3 length: 17 amino acids. Trimming cost V 1 base and J 1 base; bases outside gene matches: 6. CDR1 and CDR2 from the germline V gene are MNHNS and SASEGT. As DNA, the CDR3 is TGTGCCAGCAGTGAAGGCCGCAAGCGGGGGAACACCGGGGAGCTGTTTTTT. Translated: CASSEGRKRGNTGELFF.

A single count supports this clone. This chain joins TRBV5-1 and TRBJ1-1; the match to TRBD1 covers 11 bases. Germline-derived CDR1 and CDR2 are SGHRS and YFSETQ. The CDR3 loop spans 14 amino acids. The V and J ends lost 2 bases and 10 bases, in that order; junction bases with no gene match: 7. CDR3 sequence reads: CASSFEGQGVRAFF. The CDR3 bases are TGCGCCAGCAGCTTTGAGGGACAGGGGGTTCGAGCTTTCTTT. Variable domain in full (rest from reference TRBV5-1 and TRBJ1-1): KAGVTQTPRYLIKTRGQQVTLSCSPISGHRSVSWYQQTPGQGLQFLFEYFSETQRNKGNFPGRFSGRQFSNSRSEMNVSTLELGDSALYLCASSFEGQGVRAFFGQGTRLTVV.

The chain combines TRBV28 with TRBJ2-3; TRBD2 aligns across 7 bases. The CDR3 extends over 16 amino acids. The germline gives CDR1 MDHEN, CDR2 SYDVKM. The V segment lost 5 bases and the J segment 1 base; nucleotides outside the gene matches: 9. The CDR3 sequence is CASSPAEGRGTDTQYF. The DNA for the CDR3 is TGTGCCAGCAGTCCCGCAGAGGGGAGGGGCACAGATACGCAGTATTTT.

The rearrangement links TRBV7-2 to TRBJ1-2, with 7 bases identical to TRBD1. Trimming took 2 bases from V and 6 from J; bases not matched to a gene: 18. The CDR3 length is 18 residues. CDR1 is SGHTA, CDR2 FQGNSA, per germline. The CDR3 protein is CASSLTLGLPGTANGYTF. CDR3 DNA sequence: TGTGCCAGCAGCTTAACTTTGGGCTTACCCGGGACAGCTAATGGCTACACCTTC.

V gene TRBV11-3 combines with J gene TRBJ2-2, with 8 bases matching TRBD2. Trimming at V came to 1 base and at J to 4 bases, leaving 8 bases not matched to a gene. CDR3 length equals 17 residues. Germline-derived CDR1 and CDR2 are SGHNT and YENEEA. The CDR3 coding sequence is TGTGCCAGCAGCTTAGGCAGTGGCGGGGGGCCCACCGGGGAGCTGTTTTTT. Protein sequence: CASSLGSGGGPTGELFF.

The chain joins TRBV4-2 to TRBJ1-1, with D maybe TRBD1 (5 bases). CDR3 size: 14 residues. Trimming took off 1 base at V and 8 bases at J, with 14 bases between the two ends. Per germline, CDR1 LGHNA and CDR2 YNFKEQ. Here the CDR3 DNA reads TGTGCCAGCAGCCAAGGGAACAGGCCCCGGGAAGCTTTCTTT. Translated: CASSQGNRPREAFF.